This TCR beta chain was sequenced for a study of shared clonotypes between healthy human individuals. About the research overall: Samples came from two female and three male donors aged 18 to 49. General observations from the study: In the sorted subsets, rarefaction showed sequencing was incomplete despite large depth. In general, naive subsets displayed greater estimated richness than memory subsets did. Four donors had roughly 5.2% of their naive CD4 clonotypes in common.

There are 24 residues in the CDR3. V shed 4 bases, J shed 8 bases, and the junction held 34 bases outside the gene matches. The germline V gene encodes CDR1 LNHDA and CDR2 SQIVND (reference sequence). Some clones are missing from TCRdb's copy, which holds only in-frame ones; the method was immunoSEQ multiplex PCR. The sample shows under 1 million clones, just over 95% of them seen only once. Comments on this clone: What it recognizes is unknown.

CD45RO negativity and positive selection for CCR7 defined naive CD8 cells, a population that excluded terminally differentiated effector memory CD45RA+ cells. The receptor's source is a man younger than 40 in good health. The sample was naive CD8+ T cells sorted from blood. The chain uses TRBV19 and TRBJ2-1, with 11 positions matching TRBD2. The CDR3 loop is CASSTAWTVIRGTSGRIIIDEQFF. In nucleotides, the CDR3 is TGTGCCAGTAGTACCGCTTGGACGGTCATACGAGGGACTAGCGGCCGGATAATAATCGATGAGCAGTTCTTC.